This T cell receptor beta chain was captured by sequencing in a study of identical twins. Study-level points and caveats: Those out-of-frame alpha sequences shared by twins showed an excess of low generation probability. Out-of-frame beta chain sequences displayed weaker excess sharing between twins. Not following the same donors, the study drew its conclusions from cross-sectional statistical analysis.

This clonotype was seen a handful of times. Its antigen is unknown. At one end, the junction sequence differs from germline, possibly due to a read error. TCRdb reprocessed the 5' RACE reads with MiXCR, giving one entry per CDR3 protein. The sample records hundreds of thousands of distinct CDR3 sequences, about 9.4% being singletons. Germline values: CDR1 DFQATT, CDR2 SNEGSKA (reference sequence). The CDR3 sequence is 17 residues long. This sample was also put to use in a study of yellow fever vaccine responses in identical twins.

V is TRBV20-1 and J is TRBJ2-6, with 10 positions matching TRBD1. The origin of this receptor is a woman under 30 in good health. Specimen: PBMCs. CDR3 coding DNA: TGCTGTGCTAGCCCGGGGACAGGGGAATACGGGTCCAACGTCCTGACTTTC. It yields the protein CCASPGTGEYGSNVLTF.